The entry that follows covers one TCR beta chain sequence. The CDR3 consists of 17 residues. The ends lost 3 bases at V and 4 bases at J; junction bases unmatched: 10. Per the germline V gene, CDR1 is SGHNT and CDR2 is YYREEE (reference sequence). This sample was included in a study of blood T cell repertoires in COVID-19. About the study: Sites across the United States, Italy and Spain contributed samples from acute and convalescent COVID-19. The cDNA or gDNA used as material had been derived from T cells, B-cell-depleted T cells, or PBMCs.

The authors' processing: Estimates of nucleated cell counts were drawn from the amplification of reference gene primers. Sequencing was performed with immunoSEQ multiplex PCR; in TCRdb, only in-frame clones are kept and a portion is missing. That table supplies the V and J calls and clone size; D and trimming were determined from the DNA. This table holds fewer than 150,000 clones, approximately 84% found once. This receptor was identified in a woman of 80 years or more in a cohort sampled during active or convalescent COVID-19. Material for sequencing was peripheral blood. This chain uses TRBV5-4 with TRBJ2-2; 9 nucleotides align to TRBD1. CDR3 sequence (DNA): TGTGCCAGCAGCTATCGAAGACAGGGGGTGAGCACCGGGGAGCTGTTTTTT. This sequence encodes CASSYRRQGVSTGELFF.